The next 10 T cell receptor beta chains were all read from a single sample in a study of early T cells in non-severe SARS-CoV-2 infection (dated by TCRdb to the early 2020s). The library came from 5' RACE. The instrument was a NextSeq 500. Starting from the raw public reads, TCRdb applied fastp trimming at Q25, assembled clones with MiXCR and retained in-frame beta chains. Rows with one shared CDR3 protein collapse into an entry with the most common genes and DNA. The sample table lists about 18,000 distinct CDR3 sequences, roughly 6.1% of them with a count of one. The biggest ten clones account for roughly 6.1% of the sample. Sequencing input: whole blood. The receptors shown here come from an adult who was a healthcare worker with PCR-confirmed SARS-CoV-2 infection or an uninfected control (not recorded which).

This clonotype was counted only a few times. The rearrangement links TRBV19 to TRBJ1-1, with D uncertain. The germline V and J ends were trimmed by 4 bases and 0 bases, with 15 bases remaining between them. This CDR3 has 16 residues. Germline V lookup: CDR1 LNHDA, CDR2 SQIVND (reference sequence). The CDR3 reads CASSTSTGRLNTEAFF. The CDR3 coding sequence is TGTGCCAGTAGTACCAGCACCGGACGGCTGAACACTGAAGCTTTCTTT.

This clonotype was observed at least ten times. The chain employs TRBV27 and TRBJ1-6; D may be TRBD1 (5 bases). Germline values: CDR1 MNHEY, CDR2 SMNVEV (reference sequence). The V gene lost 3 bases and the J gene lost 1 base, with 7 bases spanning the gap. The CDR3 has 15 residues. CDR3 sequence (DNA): TGTGCCAGCAGTTTGCAGGGATCCTATAATTCACCCCTCCACTTT. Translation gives CASSLQGSYNSPLHF.

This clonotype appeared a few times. The CDR3 DNA follows: TGTGCCAGCAGTTACTCGCCGACTGCCGGTACCTACGAGCAGTACTTC. Its protein is CASSYSPTAGTYEQYF. V gene TRBV6-6 combines with J gene TRBJ2-7; D is uncertain. This CDR3 is 16 amino acids long. CDR1 and CDR2 (germline): MNHNY, SVGAGI (reference sequence). The V and J ends lost 0 bases and 2 bases respectively, with 14 bases between them.

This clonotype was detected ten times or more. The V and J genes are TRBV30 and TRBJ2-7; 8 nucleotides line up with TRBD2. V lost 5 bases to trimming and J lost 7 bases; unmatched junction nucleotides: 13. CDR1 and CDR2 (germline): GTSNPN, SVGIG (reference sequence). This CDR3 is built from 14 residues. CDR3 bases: TGTGCCTGGGAATCGGGACTAGAAGGATATGAGCAGTACTTC. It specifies CAWESGLEGYEQYF.

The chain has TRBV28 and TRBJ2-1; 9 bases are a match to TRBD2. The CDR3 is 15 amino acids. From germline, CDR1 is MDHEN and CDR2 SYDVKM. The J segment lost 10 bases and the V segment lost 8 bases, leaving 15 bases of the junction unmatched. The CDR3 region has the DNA TGTGCCAGCCTTGGCGGGGGGGAAGGGAAGCAAGAGCAGTTCTTC. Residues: CASLGGGEGKQEQFF.

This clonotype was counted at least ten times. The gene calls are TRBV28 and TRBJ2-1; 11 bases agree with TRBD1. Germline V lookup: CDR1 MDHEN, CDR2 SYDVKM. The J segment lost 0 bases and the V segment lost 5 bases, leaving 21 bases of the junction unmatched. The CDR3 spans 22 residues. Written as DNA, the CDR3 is TGTGCCAGCAGTGATTACCGTTCCTCCGGACAGGGGGCGGATAGCTCCTACAATGAGCAGTTCTTC. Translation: CASSDYRSSGQGADSSYNEQFF.

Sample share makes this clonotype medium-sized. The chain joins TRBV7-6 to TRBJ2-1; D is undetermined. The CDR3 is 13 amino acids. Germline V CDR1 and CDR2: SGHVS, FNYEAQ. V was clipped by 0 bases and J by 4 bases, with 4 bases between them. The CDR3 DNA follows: TGTGCCAGCAGCTTAGCTCCTTACAATGAGCAGTTCTTC. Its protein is CASSLAPYNEQFF.

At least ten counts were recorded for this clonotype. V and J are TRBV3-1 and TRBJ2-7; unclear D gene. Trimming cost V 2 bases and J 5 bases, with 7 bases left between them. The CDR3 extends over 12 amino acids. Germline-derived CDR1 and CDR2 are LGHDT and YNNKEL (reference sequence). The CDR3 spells CASSQSPHEQYF. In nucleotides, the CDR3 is TGTGCCAGCAGCCAATCCCCTCACGAGCAGTACTTC.

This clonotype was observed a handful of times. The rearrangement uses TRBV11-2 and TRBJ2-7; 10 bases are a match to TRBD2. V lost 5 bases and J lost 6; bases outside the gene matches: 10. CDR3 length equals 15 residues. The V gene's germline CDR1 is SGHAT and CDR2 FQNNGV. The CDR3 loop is CASSTYPLAGAEQYF. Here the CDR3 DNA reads TGTGCCAGCAGCACCTACCCCCTAGCGGGAGCCGAGCAGTACTTC.

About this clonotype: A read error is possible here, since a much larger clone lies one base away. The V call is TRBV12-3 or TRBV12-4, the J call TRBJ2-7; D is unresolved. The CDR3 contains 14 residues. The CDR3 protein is CTSTAIGSSYEQYF. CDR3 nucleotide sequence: TGTACCAGCACCGCGATCGGGTCTTCCTACGAGCAGTACTTC.